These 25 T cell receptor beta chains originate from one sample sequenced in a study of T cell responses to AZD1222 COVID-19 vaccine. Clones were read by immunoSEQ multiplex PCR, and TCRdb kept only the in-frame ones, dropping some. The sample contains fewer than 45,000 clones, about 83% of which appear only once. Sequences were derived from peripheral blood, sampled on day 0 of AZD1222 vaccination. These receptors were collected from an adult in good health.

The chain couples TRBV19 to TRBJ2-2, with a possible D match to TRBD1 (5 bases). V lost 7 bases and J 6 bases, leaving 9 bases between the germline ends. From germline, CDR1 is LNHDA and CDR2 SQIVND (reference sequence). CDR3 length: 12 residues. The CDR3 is CASTPRAGELFF. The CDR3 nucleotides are TGTGCCAGTACCCCCAGGGCCGGGGAGCTGTTTTTT.

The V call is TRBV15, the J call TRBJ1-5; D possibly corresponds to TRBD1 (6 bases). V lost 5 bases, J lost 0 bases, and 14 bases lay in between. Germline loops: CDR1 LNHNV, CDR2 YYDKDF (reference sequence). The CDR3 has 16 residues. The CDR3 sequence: CATSDDRLYSNQPQHF. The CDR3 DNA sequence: TGTGCCACCAGCGATGACAGGCTCTATAGCAATCAGCCCCAGCATTTT.

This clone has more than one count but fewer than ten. CDR3 region: CASSSGPGASYEQYF. For the CDR3, the DNA is TGTGCCAGCAGTTCCGGTCCGGGGGCATCCTACGAGCAGTACTTC. J is TRBJ2-7 and V is TRBV6-5; D could derive from TRBD1 or TRBD2 (6 bases each). Trimming took 4 bases from V and 1 from J, leaving 14 bases between them. CDR3 length: 15 amino acids. Germline V lookup: CDR1 MNHEY, CDR2 SVGAGI.

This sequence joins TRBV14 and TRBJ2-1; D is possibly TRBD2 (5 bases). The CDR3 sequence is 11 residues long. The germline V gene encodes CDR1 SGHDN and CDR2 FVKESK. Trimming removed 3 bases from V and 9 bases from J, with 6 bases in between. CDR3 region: CASSHGSEQFF. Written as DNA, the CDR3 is TGTGCCAGCAGCCATGGGAGTGAGCAGTTCTTC.

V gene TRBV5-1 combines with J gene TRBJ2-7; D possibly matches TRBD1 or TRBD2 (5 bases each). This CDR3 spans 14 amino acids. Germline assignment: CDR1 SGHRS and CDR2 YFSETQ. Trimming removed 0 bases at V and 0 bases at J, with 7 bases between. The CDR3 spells CASSLDGGSYEQYF. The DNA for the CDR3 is TGCGCCAGCAGCTTGGATGGGGGCTCCTACGAGCAGTACTTC.

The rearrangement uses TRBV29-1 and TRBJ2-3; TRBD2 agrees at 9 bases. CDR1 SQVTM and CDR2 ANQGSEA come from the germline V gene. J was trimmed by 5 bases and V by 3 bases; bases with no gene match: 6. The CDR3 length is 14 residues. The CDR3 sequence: CSVDRRGGEDTQYF. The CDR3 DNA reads TGCAGCGTTGATCGGCGGGGGGGCGAAGATACGCAGTATTTT.

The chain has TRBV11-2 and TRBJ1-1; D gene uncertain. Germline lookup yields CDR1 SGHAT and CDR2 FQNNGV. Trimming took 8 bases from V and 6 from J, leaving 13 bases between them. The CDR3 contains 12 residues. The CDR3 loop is CASAWGQAEAFF. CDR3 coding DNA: TGTGCCAGCGCCTGGGGTCAGGCTGAAGCTTTCTTT.

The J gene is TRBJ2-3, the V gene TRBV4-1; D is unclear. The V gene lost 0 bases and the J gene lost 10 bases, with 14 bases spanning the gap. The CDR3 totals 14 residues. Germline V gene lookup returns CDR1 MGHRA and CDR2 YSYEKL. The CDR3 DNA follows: TGCGCCAGCAGCCAAGATTCGAGGTCGAGTGCGCAGTATTTT. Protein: CASSQDSRSSAQYF.

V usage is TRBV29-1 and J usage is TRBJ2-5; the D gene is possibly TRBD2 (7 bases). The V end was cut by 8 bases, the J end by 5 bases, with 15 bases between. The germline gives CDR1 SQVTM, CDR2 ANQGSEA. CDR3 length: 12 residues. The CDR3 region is CSPGEGSETQYF. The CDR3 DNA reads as TGCAGCCCAGGGGAGGGTTCGGAGACCCAGTACTTC.

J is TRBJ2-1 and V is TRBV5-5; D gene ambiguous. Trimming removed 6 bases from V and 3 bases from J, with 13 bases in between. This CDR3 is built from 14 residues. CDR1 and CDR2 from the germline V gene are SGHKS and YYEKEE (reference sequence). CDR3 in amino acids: CASNPAVRYNEQFF. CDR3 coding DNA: TGTGCCAGCAATCCGGCAGTGCGCTACAATGAGCAGTTCTTC.

The CDR3 coding sequence is TGCGCCAGCAGCAACGTGCGGACAGGTTTTAGATATAGCAATCAGCCCCAGCATTTT. Amino acids: CASSNVRTGFRYSNQPQHF. The chain employs TRBV4-3 and TRBJ1-5; TRBD1 matches 7 bases. Germline assignment: CDR1 LGHNA and CDR2 YSLEER. The trim removed 5 bases at V and 0 bases at J, leaving 16 bases unmatched. The CDR3 has 19 amino acids.

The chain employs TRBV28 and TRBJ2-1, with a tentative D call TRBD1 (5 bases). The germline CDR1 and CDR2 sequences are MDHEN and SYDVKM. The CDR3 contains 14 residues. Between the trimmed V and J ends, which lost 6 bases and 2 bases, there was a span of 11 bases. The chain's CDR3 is CASSQGQTYNEQFF. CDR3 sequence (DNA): TGTGCCAGCAGCCAAGGACAAACCTACAATGAGCAGTTCTTC. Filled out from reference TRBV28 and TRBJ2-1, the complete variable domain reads DVKVTQSSRYLVKRTGEKVFLECVQDMDHENMFWYRQDPGLGLRLIYFSYDVKMKEKGDIPEGYSVSREKKERFSLILESASTNQTSMYLCASSQGQTYNEQFFGPGTRLTVL.

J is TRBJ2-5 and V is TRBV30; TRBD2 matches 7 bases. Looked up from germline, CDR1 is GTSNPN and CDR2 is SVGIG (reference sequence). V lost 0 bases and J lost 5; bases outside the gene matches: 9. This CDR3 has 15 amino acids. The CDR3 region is CAWSVKGRARETQYF. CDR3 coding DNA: TGTGCCTGGAGTGTAAAAGGGAGGGCCCGTGAGACCCAGTACTTC. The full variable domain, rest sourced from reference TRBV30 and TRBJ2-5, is SQTIHQWPATLVQPVGSPLSLECTVEGTSNPNLYWYRQAAGRGLQLLFYSVGIGQISSEVPQNLSASRPQDRQFILSSKKLLLSDSGFYLCAWSVKGRARETQYFGPGTRLLVL.

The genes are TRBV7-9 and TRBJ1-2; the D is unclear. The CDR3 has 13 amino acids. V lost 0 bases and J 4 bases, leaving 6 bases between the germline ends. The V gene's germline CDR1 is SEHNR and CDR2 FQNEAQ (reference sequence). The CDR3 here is CASSLANFYGYTF. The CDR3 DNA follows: TGTGCCAGCAGCTTAGCAAACTTCTATGGCTACACCTTC.

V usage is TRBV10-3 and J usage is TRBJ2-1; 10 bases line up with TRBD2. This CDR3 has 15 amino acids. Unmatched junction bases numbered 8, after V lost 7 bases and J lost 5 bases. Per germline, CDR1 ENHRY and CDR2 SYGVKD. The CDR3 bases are TGTGCCATCACTAGAGGGGGACTAGCGAACAATGAGCAGTTCTTC. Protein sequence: CAITRGGLANNEQFF.

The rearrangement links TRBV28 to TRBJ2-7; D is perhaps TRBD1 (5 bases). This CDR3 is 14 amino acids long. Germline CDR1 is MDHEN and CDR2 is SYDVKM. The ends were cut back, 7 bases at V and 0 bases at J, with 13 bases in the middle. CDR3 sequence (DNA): TGTGCCAGCACCCCCCCCGACAGCTCCTACGAGCAGTACTTC. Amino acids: CASTPPDSSYEQYF.

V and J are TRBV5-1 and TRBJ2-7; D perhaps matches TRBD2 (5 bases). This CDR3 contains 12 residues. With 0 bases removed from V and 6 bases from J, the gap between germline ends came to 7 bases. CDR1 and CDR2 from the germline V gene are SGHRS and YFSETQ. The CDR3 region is CASSLVRAEQYF. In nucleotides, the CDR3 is TGCGCCAGCAGCTTGGTGAGGGCCGAGCAGTACTTC.

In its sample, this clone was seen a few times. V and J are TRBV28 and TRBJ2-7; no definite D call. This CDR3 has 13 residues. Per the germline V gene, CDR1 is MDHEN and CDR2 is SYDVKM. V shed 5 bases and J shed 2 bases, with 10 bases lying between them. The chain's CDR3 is CASSLAEAYEQYF. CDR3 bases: TGTGCCAGCAGTCTTGCAGAAGCCTACGAGCAGTACTTC. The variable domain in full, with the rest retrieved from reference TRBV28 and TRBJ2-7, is DVKVTQSSRYLVKRTGEKVFLECVQDMDHENMFWYRQDPGLGLRLIYFSYDVKMKEKGDIPEGYSVSREKKERFSLILESASTNQTSMYLCASSLAEAYEQYFGPGTRLTVT.

CDR3 protein: CASSRRGASYNEQFF. The CDR3 coding sequence is TGTGCCAGCAGCCGGCGGGGGGCGTCCTACAATGAGCAGTTCTTC. The J gene is TRBJ2-1, the V gene TRBV6-2 or TRBV6-3; TRBD2 matches at 8 bases. V shed 6 bases and J 1 base; nucleotides not matched to a gene: 5. The CDR3 totals 15 residues. Germline loops: CDR1 MNHEY, CDR2 SVGEGT.

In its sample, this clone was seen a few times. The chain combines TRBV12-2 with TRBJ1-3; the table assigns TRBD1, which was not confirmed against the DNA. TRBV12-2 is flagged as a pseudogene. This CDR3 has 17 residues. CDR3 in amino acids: CASRLAFPGVSGNTIYF. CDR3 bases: TGTGCAAGTCGCTTAGCGTTTCCAGGGGTCTCTGGAAACACCATATATTTT.

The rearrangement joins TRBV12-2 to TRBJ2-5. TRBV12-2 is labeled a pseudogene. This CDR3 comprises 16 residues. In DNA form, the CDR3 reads TGTGCAAGTCGCTTTCGGAGTAGGGGGGCCTTGGAGACCCAGTACTTC. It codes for CASRFRSRGALETQYF.

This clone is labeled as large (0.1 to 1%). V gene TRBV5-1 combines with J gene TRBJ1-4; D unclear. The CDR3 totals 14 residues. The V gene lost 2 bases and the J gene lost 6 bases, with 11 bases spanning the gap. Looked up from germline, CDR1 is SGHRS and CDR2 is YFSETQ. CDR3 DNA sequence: TGCGCCAGCAGCTTCGAGTGGGCGGATGAAAAACTGTTTTTT. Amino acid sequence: CASSFEWADEKLFF.

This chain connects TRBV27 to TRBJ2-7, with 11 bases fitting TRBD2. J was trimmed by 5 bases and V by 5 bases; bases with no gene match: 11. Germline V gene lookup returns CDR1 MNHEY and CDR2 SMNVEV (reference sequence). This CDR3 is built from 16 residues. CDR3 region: CASSTLAGGPLHEQYF. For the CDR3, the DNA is TGTGCCAGCAGTACTCTAGCGGGGGGCCCACTCCACGAGCAGTACTTC.

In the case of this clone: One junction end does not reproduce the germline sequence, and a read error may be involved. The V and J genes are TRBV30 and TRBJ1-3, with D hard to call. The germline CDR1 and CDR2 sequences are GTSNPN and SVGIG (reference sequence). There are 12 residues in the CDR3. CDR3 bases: TGTGCCTGGAGTGTACCGGCCGGGCCCGGGGATTTT. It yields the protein CAWSVPAGPGDF.

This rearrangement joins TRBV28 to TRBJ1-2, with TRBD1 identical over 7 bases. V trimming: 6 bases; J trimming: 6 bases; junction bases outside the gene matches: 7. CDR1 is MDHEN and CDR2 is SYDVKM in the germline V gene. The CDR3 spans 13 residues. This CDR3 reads CASSRTGDNGYTF. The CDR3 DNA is TGTGCCAGCAGCCGAACAGGGGATAATGGCTACACCTTC.